Listed below are T cell receptor beta chains from one sample, sequenced in a study of molecular identifiers for immune sequencing clone quantification. In TCRdb, the PCR reads were re-called with MiXCR into one record per CDR3 protein. The sample carries over 100,000 distinct CDR3 sequences, 30% to 45% recorded once. Sequencing was performed on naive CD8+ T cells from blood, with Jurkat cell RNA spiked in. The receptors were sampled from a human donor in good health. Some libraries in this study had Jurkat cell RNA spiked in. The CDR3 runs from the conserved cysteine through the conserved F or W. D genes are given only for firm matches. Some rows have no size entry. The others give once, few or many, or a class for an expanded clone.

abundance	j_gene	d_gene	v_gene	CDR3nt	CDR3aa
-	TRBJ1-1	-	TRBV6-2/TRBV6-3	TGTGCCAGCAGTGGGGCACCGAACACTGAAGCTTTCTTT	CASSGAPNTEAFF
-	TRBJ2-3	TRBD2	TRBV27	TGTGCCAGCAGTTTATGGCCCCTAGCGGGATACACAGATACGCAGTATTTT	CASSLWPLAGYTDTQYF
-	TRBJ2-3	TRBD2	TRBV28	TGTGCCAGCAATCGGGGGACTAGCGGGGGGAACACAGATACGCAGTATTTT	CASNRGTSGGNTDTQYF
few	TRBJ2-3	-	TRBV9	TGTGCCAGCAGCGGCCCAGGGTTGCGCACAGATACGCAGTATTTT	CASSGPGLRTDTQYF
-	TRBJ1-1	-	TRBV7-2	TGTGCCAGCAGCTTAGAAGGGGCGATGAACACTGAAGCTTTCTTT	CASSLEGAMNTEAFF
-	TRBJ2-7	-	TRBV20-1	TGCAGTGCTAGCCTCTTGACGCTCCCCTACGAGCAGTACTTC	CSASLLTLPYEQYF
few	TRBJ1-5	TRBD1	TRBV6-2/TRBV6-3	TGTGCCAGCAGCCCCCGGACAGGAGTTTATAGCAATCAGCCCCAGCATTTT	CASSPRTGVYSNQPQHF
many	TRBJ1-2	-	TRBV27	TGTGCCTGCAGTGACGGGGGTCCCTATGGCTACACCTTC	CACSDGGPYGYTF
-	TRBJ2-5	-	TRBV7-2	TGTGCCAGCATCCCGAAGGTACGGGACCGAAGGTTGGAGACCCAGTACTTC	CASIPKVRDRRLETQYF
-	TRBJ1-1	-	TRBV29-1	TGCAGCGTTGAAAGCAACACTGAAGCTTTCTTT	CSVESNTEAFF
many	TRBJ2-7	-	TRBV7-2	TGTGCCAGCAGCTTAGCGCCAGGGCCCTACGAGCAGTACTTC	CASSLAPGPYEQYF
-	TRBJ1-1	-	TRBV27	TGTGCCAGCAGTCCCCGGGACAAGGGCGTGAACACTGAAGCTTTCTTT	CASSPRDKGVNTEAFF
-	TRBJ2-5	-	TRBV27	TGTGCCAGCAGTCCAACCCCCGTATTGGGGTACCAAGAGACCCAGTACTTC	CASSPTPVLGYQETQYF
few	TRBJ2-3	-	TRBV28	TGTGCCAGCAGTTTATTCGGTTCGATAGCCCTGGGTCCAGATACGCAGTATTTT	CASSLFGSIALGPDTQYF
many	TRBJ2-1	TRBD2	TRBV7-8	TGTGCCAGCAGCTTAGTAAGCGGGGGCCACAATGAGCAGTTCTTC	CASSLVSGGHNEQFF
-	TRBJ2-1	TRBD2	TRBV6-2/TRBV6-3	TGTGCCAGCAGTTGGGATCGGACTAGCGGGTACAATGAGCAGTTCTTC	CASSWDRTSGYNEQFF
few	TRBJ2-5	-	TRBV6-4	TGTGCCAGCAGTGACTCAACCCGACAGAATTACCAAGAGACCCAGTACTTC	CASSDSTRQNYQETQYF
few	TRBJ2-3	TRBD2	TRBV27	TGTGCCAGCAGCTCTCTAGCGGCAGATACGCAGTATTTT	CASSSLAADTQYF
-	TRBJ2-1	TRBD2	TRBV2	TGTGCCAGCAGTGAGACGGGAGGCTCCTACAATGAGCAGTTCTTC	CASSETGGSYNEQFF
-	TRBJ2-3	-	TRBV11-2	TGTGCCAGCAGCCCCCAAGGGCGGGGACGAGATACGCAGTATTTT	CASSPQGRGRDTQYF
-	TRBJ1-5	-	TRBV5-4	TGTGCCAGCAGACTAGCTGGGAGCAATCAGCCCCAGCATTTT	CASRLAGSNQPQHF
few	TRBJ2-7	TRBD2	TRBV28	TGTGCCAGCAGTCAGGGACTAGCGGCCTACGAGCAGTACTTC	CASSQGLAAYEQYF
-	TRBJ2-3	-	TRBV11-2	TGTGCCAGCAGCTCAGACAGCGGTACGCAGTATTTT	CASSSDSGTQYF
many	TRBJ2-7	-	TRBV6-6	TGTGCCAGCAGTTATCTAGGCGGGAACCCCTACGAGCAGTACTTC	CASSYLGGNPYEQYF
-	TRBJ2-3	TRBD2	TRBV19	TGTGCCAGTTGTATGTTTGCGGGAGCGACAGATACGCAGTATTTT	CASCMFAGATDTQYF
many	TRBJ2-1	TRBD2	TRBV28	TGTGCCAGCAGCCAGGTAGCGGGAGGCAACAATGAGCAGTTCTTC	CASSQVAGGNNEQFF
-	TRBJ2-2	-	TRBV19	TGTGCCAGTAGTATCCTCCACCCCGGGGAGCTGTTTTTT	CASSILHPGELFF
few	TRBJ2-2	TRBD1	TRBV20-1	TGCAGTGCCCTGGACAGGGGAGGGACCGGGGAGCTGTTTTTT	CSALDRGGTGELFF
few	TRBJ1-4	-	TRBV27	TGTGCCAGCAGTCCAATATGGGGAGGGACGGGAGAAGATAATGAAAAACTGTTTTTT	CASSPIWGGTGEDNEKLFF
many	TRBJ2-7	-	TRBV7-8	TGTGCCAGCAGCTTCTTTCCCGGGTACGAGCAGTACTTC	CASSFFPGYEQYF
few	TRBJ2-2	-	TRBV4-3	TGCGCCAGCAGCCGGCAGGGGAACACCGGGGAGCTGTTTTTT	CASSRQGNTGELFF
-	TRBJ1-5	-	TRBV7-2	TGTGCCAGCAGCTCCTGGGTCAGATATAGCAATCAGCCCCAGCATTTT	CASSSWVRYSNQPQHF
-	TRBJ2-7	TRBD1	TRBV7-8	TGTGCCAGCAGCTCCGGGACAGACTACGAGCAGTACTTC	CASSSGTDYEQYF
many	TRBJ2-3	-	TRBV9	TGTGCCAGCAGCGGACCCACAGATACGCAGTATTTT	CASSGPTDTQYF
-	TRBJ1-3	-	TRBV12-5	TGTGCTAGTGGTTTAGGTGGAAACACCATATATTTT	CASGLGGNTIYF
few	TRBJ2-2	-	TRBV9	TGTGCCAGCAGCGCCCATAGTTTTACCGGGACACCCACCGGGGAGCTGTTTTTT	CASSAHSFTGTPTGELFF
-	TRBJ2-1	-	TRBV9	TGTGCCAGCAGCTTAAGCGTGAGGAGCTCCTACAATGAGCAGTTCTTC	CASSLSVRSSYNEQFF
once	TRBJ2-7	TRBD2	TRBV28	TGTGCCAGCTGTTTGGTCCTAGCGGGAGTGGGGGAGCAGTACTTC	CASCLVLAGVGEQYF
-	TRBJ2-3	TRBD2	TRBV7-9	TGTGCCAGCACCACTAGCGGGAAGACAGATACGCAGTATTTT	CASTTSGKTDTQYF
many	TRBJ2-4	-	TRBV6-5	TGTGCCAGCAGTGCCTACTCGCGAGGCCAAAACATTCAGTACTTC	CASSAYSRGQNIQYF
many	TRBJ2-7	-	TRBV6-2/TRBV6-3	TGTGCCAGCACCGACGGGAACGAGCAGTACTTC	CASTDGNEQYF
many	TRBJ1-1	-	TRBV12-5	TGTGCTAGTGGAGTGACAGTGAACACTGAAGCTTTCTTT	CASGVTVNTEAFF
many	TRBJ1-2	-	TRBV6-2/TRBV6-3	TGTGCCAGCAGGCAAGGCTATGGCTACACCTTC	CASRQGYGYTF